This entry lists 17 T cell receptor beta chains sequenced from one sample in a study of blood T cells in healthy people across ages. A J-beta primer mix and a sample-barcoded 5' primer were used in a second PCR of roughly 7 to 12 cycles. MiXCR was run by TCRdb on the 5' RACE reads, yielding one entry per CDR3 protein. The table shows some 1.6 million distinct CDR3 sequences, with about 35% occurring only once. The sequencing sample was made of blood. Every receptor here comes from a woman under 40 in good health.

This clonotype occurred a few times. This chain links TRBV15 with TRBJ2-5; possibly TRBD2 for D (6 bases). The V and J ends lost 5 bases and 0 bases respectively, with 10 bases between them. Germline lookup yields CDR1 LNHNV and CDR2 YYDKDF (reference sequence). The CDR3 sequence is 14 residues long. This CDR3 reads CATSDRGYQETQYF. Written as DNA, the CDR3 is TGTGCCACCAGCGACCGGGGGTACCAAGAGACCCAGTACTTC.

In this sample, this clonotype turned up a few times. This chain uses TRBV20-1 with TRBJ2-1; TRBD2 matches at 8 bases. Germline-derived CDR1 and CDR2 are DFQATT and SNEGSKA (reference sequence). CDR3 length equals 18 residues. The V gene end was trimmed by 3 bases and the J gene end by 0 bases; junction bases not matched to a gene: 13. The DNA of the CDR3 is TGCAGTGCTAGGGCCCATGGCGGGGGGTTTAGCTCCTACAATGAGCAGTTCTTC. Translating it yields CSARAHGGGFSSYNEQFF.

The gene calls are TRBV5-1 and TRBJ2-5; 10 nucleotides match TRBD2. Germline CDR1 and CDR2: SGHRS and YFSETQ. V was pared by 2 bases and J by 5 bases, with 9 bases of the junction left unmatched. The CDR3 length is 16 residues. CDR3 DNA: TGCGCCAGCAGCTTTCGGGAAAGCGGGGGGGTTGAGACCCAGTACTTC. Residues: CASSFRESGGVETQYF.

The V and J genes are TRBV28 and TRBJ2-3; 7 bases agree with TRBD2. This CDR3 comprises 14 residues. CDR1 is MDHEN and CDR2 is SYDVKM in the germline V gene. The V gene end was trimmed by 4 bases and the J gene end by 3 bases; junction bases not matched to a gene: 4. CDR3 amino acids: CASSYLSGTDTQYF. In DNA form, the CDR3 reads TGTGCCAGCAGTTACCTTAGCGGGACAGATACGCAGTATTTT.

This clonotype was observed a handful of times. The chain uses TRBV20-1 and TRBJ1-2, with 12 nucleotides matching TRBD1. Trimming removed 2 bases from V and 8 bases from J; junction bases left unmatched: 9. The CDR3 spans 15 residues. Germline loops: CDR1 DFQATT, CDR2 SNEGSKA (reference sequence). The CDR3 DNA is TGCAGTGCTAGATCCGGGACAGGGGGCTCAGTCGGCTACACCTTC. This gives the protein CSARSGTGGSVGYTF.

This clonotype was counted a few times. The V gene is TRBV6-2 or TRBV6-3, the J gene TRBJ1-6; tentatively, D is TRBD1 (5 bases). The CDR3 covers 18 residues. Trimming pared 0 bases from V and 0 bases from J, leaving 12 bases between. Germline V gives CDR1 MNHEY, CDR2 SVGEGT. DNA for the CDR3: TGTGCCAGCAGTTACTCGGGGCCAGACACCTCCTATAATTCACCCCTCCACTTT. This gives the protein CASSYSGPDTSYNSPLHF.

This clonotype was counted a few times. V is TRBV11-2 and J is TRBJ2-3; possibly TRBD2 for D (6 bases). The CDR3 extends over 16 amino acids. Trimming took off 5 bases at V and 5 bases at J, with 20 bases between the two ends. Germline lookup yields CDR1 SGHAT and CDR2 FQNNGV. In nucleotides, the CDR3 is TGTGCCAGCAGCCGGACCGGCGGGGCCCACAGAGATACGCAGTATTTT. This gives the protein CASSRTGGAHRDTQYF. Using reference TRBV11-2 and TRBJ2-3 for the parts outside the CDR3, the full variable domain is EAGVAQSPRYKIIEKRQSVAFWCNPISGHATLYWYQQILGQGPKLLIQFQNNGVVDDSQLPKDRFSAERLKGVDSTLKIQPAKLEDSAVYLCASSRTGGAHRDTQYFGPGTRLTVL.

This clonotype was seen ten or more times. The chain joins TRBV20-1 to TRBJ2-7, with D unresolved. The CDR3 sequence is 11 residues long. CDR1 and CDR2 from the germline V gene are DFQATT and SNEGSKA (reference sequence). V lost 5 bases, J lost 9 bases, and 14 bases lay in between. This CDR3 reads CSALTFLGQYF. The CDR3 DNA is TGCAGTGCTCTGACATTTTTAGGGCAGTACTTC.

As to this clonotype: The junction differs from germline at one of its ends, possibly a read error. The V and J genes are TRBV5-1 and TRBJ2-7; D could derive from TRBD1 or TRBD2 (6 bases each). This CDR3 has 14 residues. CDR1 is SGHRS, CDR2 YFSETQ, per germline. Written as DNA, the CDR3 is TGCGCCAGCAGCTTGAGGGGGGACGTTTACGAGCGGTACTTC. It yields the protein CASSLRGDVYERYF.

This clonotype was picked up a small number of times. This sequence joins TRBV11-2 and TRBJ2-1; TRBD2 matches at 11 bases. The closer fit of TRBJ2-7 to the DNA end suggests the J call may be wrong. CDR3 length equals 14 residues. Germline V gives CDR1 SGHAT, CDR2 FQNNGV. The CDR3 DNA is TGTGCCAGCAGCGCACGACTAGCGGGAATCGAGCAGTACTTC. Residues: CASSARLAGIEQYF.

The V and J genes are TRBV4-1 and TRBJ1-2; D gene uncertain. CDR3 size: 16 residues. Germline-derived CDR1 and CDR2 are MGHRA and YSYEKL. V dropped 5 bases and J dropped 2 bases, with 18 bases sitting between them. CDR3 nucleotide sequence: TGCGCCAGCAGCTCGGGTGAGCCCCTCCTAAACTATGGCTACACCTTC. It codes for CASSSGEPLLNYGYTF.

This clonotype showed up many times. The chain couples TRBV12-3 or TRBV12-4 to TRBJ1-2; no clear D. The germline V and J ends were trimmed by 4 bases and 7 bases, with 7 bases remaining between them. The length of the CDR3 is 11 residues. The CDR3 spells CASSSGPGYTF. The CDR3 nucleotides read TGTGCCAGCAGTTCCGGGCCTGGCTACACCTTC.

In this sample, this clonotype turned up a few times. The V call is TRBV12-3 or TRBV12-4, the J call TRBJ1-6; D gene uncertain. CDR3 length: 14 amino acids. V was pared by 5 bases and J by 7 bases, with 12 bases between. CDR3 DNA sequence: TGTGCCAGCAGTGGACCGGTTGGAAATTCACCCCTCCACTTT. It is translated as CASSGPVGNSPLHF.

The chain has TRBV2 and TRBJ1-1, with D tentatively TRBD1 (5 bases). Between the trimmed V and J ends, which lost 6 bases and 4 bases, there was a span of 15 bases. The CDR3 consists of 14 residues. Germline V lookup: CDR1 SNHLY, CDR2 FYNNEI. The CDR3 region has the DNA TGTGCCAGCAGGGCGGGGGATATGGCCACTGAAGCTTTCTTT. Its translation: CASRAGDMATEAFF.

The CDR3 reads CASSLWGAGGPDNEQFF. CDR3 in DNA: TGTGCCAGCAGCTTATGGGGAGCGGGAGGGCCTGACAATGAGCAGTTCTTC. V and J are TRBV11-2 and TRBJ2-1, with TRBD2 identical over 10 bases. V gave up 2 bases and J gave up 5 bases; unmatched junction bases: 9. The CDR3 has 17 residues. Per the germline V gene, CDR1 is SGHAT and CDR2 is FQNNGV.

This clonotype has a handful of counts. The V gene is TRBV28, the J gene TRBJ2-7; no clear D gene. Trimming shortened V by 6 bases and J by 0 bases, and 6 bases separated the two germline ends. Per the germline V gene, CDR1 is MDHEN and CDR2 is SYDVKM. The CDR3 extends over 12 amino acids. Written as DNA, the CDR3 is TGTGCCAGCAGACGGTACTCCTACGAGCAGTACTTC. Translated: CASRRYSYEQYF.

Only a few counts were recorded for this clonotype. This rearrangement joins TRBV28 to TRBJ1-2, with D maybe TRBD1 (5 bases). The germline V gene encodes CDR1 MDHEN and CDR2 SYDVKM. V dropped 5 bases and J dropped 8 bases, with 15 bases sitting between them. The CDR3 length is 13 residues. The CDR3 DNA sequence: TGTGCCAGCAGTAAGACGGGACTCTGGGGCTACACCTTC. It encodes CASSKTGLWGYTF.